The present TCR beta chain was sequenced within a study of T cells in Graves' hyperthyroidism and ophthalmopathy. Study in general: The initial diagnosis was the point when peripheral blood was collected, ahead of any treatment.

No progression to ophthalmopathy during 18 months of follow-up defined stable disease. Orbital computed tomography, thyroid ultrasound, serum thyroxine and TRAb, and clinical symptoms together informed the diagnoses. There were TCR beta CDR3 regions amplified from RNA transcripts. Initially, a first-round RT-PCR of the TCR CDR3 employed the HTBI primer set. TCRdb recomputed calls from the multiplex PCR reads with MiXCR, one row per CDR3 protein. The sample has some 740,000 distinct CDR3 sequences, 11% to 15% seen once. This clonotype was seen at least ten times. Input material: blood. The TCR was taken from a woman between 18 and 29 years old with Graves' hyperthyroidism.

The CDR3 spells CATSERGTSGRFPTDTQYF. The CDR3, as DNA: TGTGCCACCAGTGAGCGCGGGACTAGCGGGAGATTCCCCACAGATACGCAGTATTTT. The chain is built from TRBV24-1 and TRBJ2-3; 14 positions agree with TRBD2. The CDR3 runs to 19 residues. J lost 2 bases, V lost 4 bases, and 10 bases had no gene match. Per the germline V gene, CDR1 is KGHDR and CDR2 is SFDVKD.